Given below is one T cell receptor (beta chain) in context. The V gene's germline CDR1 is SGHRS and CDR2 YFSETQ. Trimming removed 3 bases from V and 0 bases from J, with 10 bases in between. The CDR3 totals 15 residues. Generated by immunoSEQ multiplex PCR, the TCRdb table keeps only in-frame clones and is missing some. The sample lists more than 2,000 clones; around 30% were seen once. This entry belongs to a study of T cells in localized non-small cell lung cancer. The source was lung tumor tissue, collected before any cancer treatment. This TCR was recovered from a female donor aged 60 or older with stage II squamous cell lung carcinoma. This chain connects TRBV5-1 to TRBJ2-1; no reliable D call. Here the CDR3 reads CASSYGDSSYNEQFF. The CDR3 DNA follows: TGCGCCAGCAGCTACGGTGATAGCTCCTACAATGAGCAGTTCTTC.